This T cell receptor beta chain was profiled in a study of identical twins. The study's findings and limits: Partial confounding of zero-insertion analyses by invariant MAIT and iNKT cells was possible.

This clonotype showed up just a few times. Its specificity is unknown. The CDR3 spans 16 residues. Germline-derived CDR1 and CDR2 are LGHNA and YNFKEQ. After removal of 3 bases from V and 1 base from J, the junction contained 9 bases not matched to a gene. With template switching, a universal primer site was added, and the cDNA carried unique molecular identifiers. TCRdb reprocessed the 5' RACE reads with MiXCR, giving one entry per CDR3 protein. The sample contains 400,000 to 550,000 distinct CDR3 sequences, 20% to 25% of which appear only once. This same sample was also taken into another study, of T cells expressing NK-cell markers. That report adds: Obtained from sorted CD3+CD56+NKG2C+, CD3+CD56+NKG2C- and CD3+CD56-NKG2C+ T cells were the TCR beta repertoires. These clonotypes additionally ranked first within the CD3+CD56-NKG2C+ fraction of a handful of donors.

The sequence was collected from a woman younger than 30 in good health. The chain combines TRBV4-2 with TRBJ2-7; TRBD2 matches 7 bases. The source material was CD4+ T cells sorted from blood. CDR3 sequence: CASSQESGINSYEQYF. DNA for the CDR3: TGTGCCAGCAGCCAGGAGAGCGGGATAAATTCCTACGAGCAGTACTTC.